The clone carrying this T cell receptor (beta chain) has a single count. As yet, its antigen is unknown. The entry originates in a study of a mutant IDH1 vaccine in newly diagnosed glioma. The wider study: Vaccinations were initiated 4-6 weeks following radiotherapy alone, or were given together with temozolomide cycles.

With 2 bases removed from V and 10 bases from J, the gap between germline ends came to 14 bases. Germline V CDR1 and CDR2: SNHLY, FYNNEI. The CDR3 is 13 residues long. Indicated time point: week 35, safety follow-up. Vaccination used 300 ug of mutant IDH1 20-mer peptide per dose, with topical imiquimod. Sequencing used immunoSEQ multiplex PCR; TCRdb keeps in-frame clones, though not all of them. The sample has 50,000 to 70,000 clones, less than 90% seen once. The V call is TRBV2, the J call TRBJ1-2; tentative D call: TRBD1 (5 bases). The sample here was PBMCs, taken from a glioma patient whose treatment included an IDH1 peptide vaccine. The origin of this receptor is a man aged 40-49 years with glioma. CDR3 region: CASSETRGSDYTF. CDR3 in DNA: TGTGCCAGCAGTGAAACAAGGGGCTCTGACTACACCTTC.